One and the same sample provided the 16 T cell receptor beta chains below, sequenced in a study of CD4+ T cells in melanoma (dated by TCRdb to between 2020 and 2023). Library prep was done by the immunoSEQ multiplex PCR assay. The clones in this table, taken by TCRdb from immuneACCESS, are in-frame only. Not every clone is retained; where verified, under half of the shortfall comes from an unresolved V gene, and the cause of the rest is unknown. Counted in this sample were 140,000 or so clones; about 93% of them appeared once. 1.5% of the sample lies in the top ten. These receptors were taken from a human donor with melanoma.

The chain couples TRBV30 to TRBJ2-2; D remains ambiguous. Germline V lookup: CDR1 GTSNPN, CDR2 SVGIG (reference sequence). The CDR3 length is 14 residues. V lost 2 bases and J lost 1, with 8 bases in between. The DNA for the CDR3 is TGTGCCTGGAGTTCGGCAGGGAACACCGGGGAGCTGTTTTTT. This translates into CAWSSAGNTGELFF.

V usage is TRBV18 and J usage is TRBJ2-1; 8 positions match TRBD2. With V trimmed by 3 bases and J by 1 base, 8 bases remained unmatched. The V gene's germline CDR1 is KGHSH and CDR2 LQKENI. The CDR3 totals 17 residues. CDR3 loop: CASSPQRAGGSYNEQFF. The CDR3 bases are TGTGCCAGCTCACCCCAGCGGGCGGGGGGTTCCTACAATGAGCAGTTCTTC. The full variable domain, completed using reference TRBV18 and TRBJ2-1, is NAGVMQNPRHLVRRRGQEARLRCSPMKGHSHVYWYRQLPEEGLKFMVYLQKENIIDESGMPKERFSAEFPKEGPSILRIQQVVRGDSAAYFCASSPQRAGGSYNEQFFGPGTRLTVL.

The CDR3 region is CASVEGPTLNTEAFF. The DNA of the CDR3 is TGTGCCAGTGTTGAGGGGCCGACTCTGAACACTGAAGCTTTCTTT. V gene TRBV19 combines with J gene TRBJ1-1; tentatively, D is TRBD1 (5 bases). This CDR3 has 15 amino acids. The germline V gene encodes CDR1 LNHDA and CDR2 SQIVND (reference sequence). V was trimmed by 8 bases and J by 0 bases, leaving 16 bases between them.

The chain links TRBV6-1 to TRBJ1-1, with D hard to call. This CDR3 region has 15 residues. The ends were cut back, 8 bases at V and 4 bases at J, with 20 bases in the middle. Germline assignment: CDR1 MNHNS and CDR2 SASEGT. The DNA for the CDR3 is TGTGCCAGCGAGAAAGTGGAGGGTATCGGCACTGAAGCTTTCTTT. The encoded protein is CASEKVEGIGTEAFF.

This chain connects TRBV5-1 to TRBJ2-1, with TRBD2 identical over 9 bases. The CDR3 extends over 14 amino acids. After removal of 5 bases from V and 8 bases from J, the junction contained 8 bases not matched to a gene. Germline V lookup: CDR1 SGHRS, CDR2 YFSETQ. The chain's CDR3 is CASRLNSGGYEQFF. The CDR3 bases are TGCGCCAGCAGGCTCAATAGCGGGGGCTATGAGCAGTTCTTC.

This chain uses TRBV9 with TRBJ2-1; D remains unclear. This CDR3 is built from 14 residues. Per the germline V gene, CDR1 is SGDLS and CDR2 is YYNGEE. V was shortened by 3 bases and J by 0 bases, with 7 bases between the two germline ends. The CDR3 sequence is CASSDHSSYNEQFF. CDR3 DNA sequence: TGTGCCAGCAGCGACCACAGCTCCTACAATGAGCAGTTCTTC.

This sequence joins TRBV5-4 and TRBJ2-5; possible D gene TRBD1, 5 bases. The CDR3 has 16 residues. With 0 bases removed from V and 2 bases from J, the gap between germline ends came to 14 bases. Germline lookup yields CDR1 SGHNT and CDR2 YYREEE (reference sequence). In DNA, the CDR3 is TGTGCCAGCAGCTTGGGGGGCTCGGCAGGGCAAGAGACCCAGTACTTC. Its protein is CASSLGGSAGQETQYF.

The CDR3 is CASSSRGVQETQYF. DNA for the CDR3: TGTGCCAGCAGCTCTCGAGGGGTCCAAGAGACCCAGTACTTC. The chain joins TRBV7-4 to TRBJ2-5; D tentatively reads TRBD1 or TRBD2 (5 bases each). Germline CDR1 and CDR2: SGHVT and SQSDAQ. Trimming pared 4 bases from V and 1 base from J, leaving 10 bases between. This CDR3 contains 14 residues.

This chain links TRBV19 with TRBJ1-2, with TRBD1 identical over 10 bases. This CDR3 has 17 amino acids. Trimming cost V 4 bases and J 6 bases; bases outside gene matches: 14. The germline gives CDR1 LNHDA, CDR2 SQIVND (reference sequence). The CDR3 sequence is CASSTRTGTGVADGYTF. The CDR3 DNA reads TGTGCCAGTAGTACCCGGACCGGGACAGGGGTCGCCGATGGCTACACCTTC.

The rearrangement joins TRBV6-5 to TRBJ2-7, with D uncertain. The CDR3 contains 13 residues. Germline values: CDR1 MNHEY, CDR2 SVGAGI. Trimming removed 0 bases from V and 3 bases from J, with 6 bases in between. This CDR3 reads CASSYSNYYEQYF. CDR3 bases: TGTGCCAGCAGTTACTCGAATTACTACGAGCAGTACTTC.

The chain couples TRBV30 to TRBJ2-3; 7 bases agree with TRBD1. Looked up from germline, CDR1 is GTSNPN and CDR2 is SVGIG (reference sequence). The CDR3 runs to 16 residues. V shed 1 base, J shed 6 bases, and the junction held 13 bases outside the gene matches. The CDR3 DNA sequence: TGTGCCTGGAGTGAAGGACAGGCCGCGGGTGGGGATACGCAGTATTTT. As protein: CAWSEGQAAGGDTQYF.

J is TRBJ1-5 and V is TRBV7-2; D perhaps matches TRBD1 (6 bases). The V gene lost 4 bases and the J gene lost 2 bases, with 12 bases spanning the gap. The CDR3 extends over 15 amino acids. Germline CDR1 reads SGHTA; CDR2 reads FQGNSA. The CDR3 is CASSSQGFGNQPQHF. CDR3 sequence (DNA): TGTGCCAGCAGCTCTCAGGGGTTCGGCAATCAGCCCCAGCATTTT.

The V call is TRBV9, the J call TRBJ2-5; 9 nucleotides agree with TRBD1. V lost 4 bases and J lost 5; bases outside the gene matches: 9. Germline V gene data show CDR1 as SGDLS and CDR2 as YYNGEE. CDR3 size: 15 residues. The DNA for the CDR3 is TGTGCCAGCAGCCAGACAGGGGGTTGGTTGGAGACCCAGTACTTC. This sequence encodes CASSQTGGWLETQYF.

V is TRBV29-1 and J is TRBJ1-4, with 7 bases that match TRBD1. The CDR3 extends over 13 amino acids. The ends lost 5 bases at V and 4 bases at J; junction bases unmatched: 4. The germline V gene has CDR1 SQVTM and CDR2 ANQGSEA. CDR3 sequence reads: CSVRDSRNEKLFF. CDR3 nucleotide sequence: TGCAGCGTTAGGGACAGCCGTAATGAAAAACTGTTTTTT.

This chain joins TRBV5-1 and TRBJ1-1; a possible D gene is TRBD1 (5 bases). Germline values: CDR1 SGHRS, CDR2 YFSETQ. The CDR3 sequence is 14 residues long. V lost 5 bases, J lost 6 bases, and 17 bases lay in between. The CDR3 loop reads CASRVGEGWAEAFF. As DNA, the CDR3 is TGCGCCAGCAGGGTGGGGGAAGGATGGGCTGAAGCTTTCTTT.

The chain is built from TRBV7-9 and TRBJ2-1, with D unclear. Germline lookup yields CDR1 SEHNR and CDR2 FQNEAQ (reference sequence). The CDR3 sequence is 12 residues long. The ends were cut back, 5 bases at V and 5 bases at J, with 7 bases in the middle. The CDR3 here is CASSRTDNEQFF. CDR3 coding DNA: TGTGCCAGCAGCCGGACGGACAATGAGCAGTTCTTC.